The 16 T cell receptor beta chains reported below all come from one sample, sequenced in a study of T cell responses to AZD1222 COVID-19 vaccine. TCRdb's copy holds only in-frame clones and misses some; the assay was immunoSEQ multiplex PCR. The sample yields under 150,000 clones, approximately 90% seen once. The sample here was peripheral blood, taken on day 0 of AZD1222 vaccination. These receptors came from an adult in good health.

This clone was seen a single time. The chain has TRBV5-5 and TRBJ1-3; a weak D match, TRBD1 (6 bases). Looked up from germline, CDR1 is SGHKS and CDR2 is YYEKEE (reference sequence). The germline V and J ends were trimmed by 4 bases and 1 base, with 15 bases remaining between them. The CDR3 totals 16 residues. DNA of the CDR3: TGTGCCAGCAGCAGAACTGGAACAGGGTCTGGAAACACCATATATTTT. Translating gives CASSRTGTGSGNTIYF.

This chain uses TRBV18 with TRBJ2-1; no clear D. With 2 bases removed from V and 4 bases from J, the gap between germline ends came to 12 bases. Germline assignment: CDR1 KGHSH and CDR2 LQKENI. This CDR3 region has 15 residues. The CDR3 loop is CASSPKHGEYNEQFF. CDR3 nucleotide sequence: TGTGCCAGCTCACCAAAACACGGCGAATACAATGAGCAGTTCTTC.

This clone was picked up one time. This sequence joins TRBV7-3 and TRBJ1-6, with 7 bases matching TRBD1. The CDR3 has 13 amino acids. Germline V lookup: CDR1 SGHTA, CDR2 FQGTGA. Unmatched junction bases numbered 1, after V lost 4 bases and J lost 7 bases. In DNA, the CDR3 is TGTGCCAGCAGCTCAGGGGGAAATTCACCCCTCCACTTT. Translating gives CASSSGGNSPLHF.

This chain links TRBV30 with TRBJ1-1; D gene unclear. The CDR3 length is 13 residues. V was pared by 0 bases and J by 3 bases, with 8 bases between. Germline V gene lookup returns CDR1 GTSNPN and CDR2 SVGIG (reference sequence). The CDR3 coding sequence is TGTGCCTGGAGTGTTAAAGTTTACACTGAAGCTTTCTTT. As protein: CAWSVKVYTEAFF.

J is TRBJ2-3 and V is TRBV7-9, with D possibly TRBD2 on 5 matching bases. V was shortened by 8 bases and J by 2 bases, with 14 bases between the two germline ends. This CDR3 is built from 14 residues. In germline, CDR1 is SEHNR, CDR2 FQNEAQ (reference sequence). The CDR3 coding sequence is TGTGCCAGCCATAGCGCAGCAAACACAGATACGCAGTATTTT. Protein sequence: CASHSAANTDTQYF. The full variable domain, rest sourced from reference TRBV7-9 and TRBJ2-3, is DTGVSQNPRHKITKRGQNVTFRCDPISEHNRLYWYRQTLGQGPEFLTYFQNEAQLEKSRLLSDRFSAERPKGSFSTLEIQRTEQGDSAMYLCASHSAANTDTQYFGPGTRLTVL.

This chain links TRBV27 with TRBJ1-2; 8 bases align to TRBD1. Per germline, CDR1 MNHEY and CDR2 SMNVEV (reference sequence). The CDR3 has 15 amino acids. Trimming at V came to 0 bases and at J to 4 bases, leaving 4 bases not matched to a gene. CDR3 in amino acids: CASSLSRGRIYGYTF. The DNA for the CDR3 is TGTGCCAGCAGTTTATCCAGGGGGCGCATCTATGGCTACACCTTC.

The genes are TRBV2 and TRBJ2-5, with 10 positions matching TRBD2. This CDR3 has 18 residues. CDR1 SNHLY and CDR2 FYNNEI come from the germline V gene. Trimming cost V 6 bases and J 5 bases; bases outside gene matches: 18. The CDR3 region has the DNA TGTGCCAGCAGGAGGACAGGGAGGGCTAGCGGGAGTGGTGAGACCCAGTACTTC. Residues: CASRRTGRASGSGETQYF.

This clone was observed a handful of times. V is TRBV7-9 and J is TRBJ2-7, with D perhaps TRBD2 (6 bases). Germline CDR1 reads SEHNR; CDR2 reads FQNEAQ (reference sequence). Trimming cost V 1 base and J 4 bases, with 20 bases left between them. The CDR3 covers 17 residues. Here the CDR3 reads CASSLGFGGKGNYEQYF. In DNA, the CDR3 is TGTGCCAGCAGCTTAGGATTTGGGGGGAAGGGCAATTACGAGCAGTACTTC.

The chain is built from TRBV6-2 or TRBV6-3 and TRBJ2-7; 15 bases match TRBD2. The V gene's germline CDR1 is MNHEY and CDR2 SVGEGT. The CDR3 runs 17 residues. V lost 4 bases to trimming and J lost 3 bases; unmatched junction nucleotides: 7. CDR3 protein: CASSSRTSGRVSYEQYF. For the CDR3, the DNA is TGTGCCAGCAGTTCGCGGACTAGCGGGAGGGTAAGCTACGAGCAGTACTTC.

This clone was picked up one time. The chain carries TRBV7-9 and TRBJ1-2; the D is unclear. V lost 3 bases, J lost 7 bases, and 15 bases lay in between. CDR3 length equals 14 residues. Germline V CDR1 and CDR2: SEHNR, FQNEAQ (reference sequence). The CDR3 sequence is CASSFQYLRGGYTF. The DNA of the CDR3 is TGTGCCAGCAGCTTCCAGTACCTTCGAGGTGGCTACACCTTC.

This chain uses TRBV3-1 (or the pseudogene TRBV3-2) with TRBJ2-5, with D hard to call. From germline, CDR1 is LGHDT and CDR2 YNNKEL (reference sequence). The length of the CDR3 is 15 residues. The germline V and J ends were trimmed by 1 base and 1 base, with 10 bases remaining between them. CDR3 nucleotide sequence: TGTGCCAGCAGCCAAGTCCGAGGCGCCCAAGAGACCCAGTACTTC. Its translation: CASSQVRGAQETQYF.

This chain links TRBV11-2 with TRBJ2-4; tentative D call: TRBD2 (5 bases). Germline values: CDR1 SGHAT, CDR2 FQNNGV. The CDR3 sequence is 15 residues long. The V end lost 5 bases, the J end lost 0 bases, and 11 bases lay between the germline ends. CDR3 nucleotides: TGTGCCAGCAGCAAAAACGGACTAGCCAAAAACATTCAGTACTTC. Translating it yields CASSKNGLAKNIQYF.

The chain employs TRBV27 and TRBJ2-4; TRBD1 agrees at 7 bases. V lost 5 bases, J lost 2 bases, and 6 bases stayed unmatched. The CDR3 covers 15 residues. From germline, CDR1 is MNHEY and CDR2 SMNVEV (reference sequence). The CDR3 is CASSRPGQSKNIQYF. The CDR3 nucleotides are TGTGCCAGCAGTCGACCGGGACAGTCCAAAAACATTCAGTACTTC.

This chain connects TRBV15 to TRBJ2-7; 8 bases are a match to TRBD2. After removal of 1 base from V and 4 bases from J, the junction contained 6 bases not matched to a gene. The CDR3 runs 15 residues. Germline V CDR1 and CDR2: LNHNV, YYDKDF (reference sequence). CDR3 sequence (DNA): TGTGCCACCAGCAGAGTGGCGGGAGGCGCTTACGAGCAGTACTTC. Protein product: CATSRVAGGAYEQYF.

CDR3 nucleotide sequence: TGTGCCACCTCAGACGATTACAATGAGCAGTTCTTC. This codes for CATSDDYNEQFF. The rearrangement uses TRBV5-4 and TRBJ2-1, with no clear D. V lost 9 bases to trimming and J lost 4 bases, with 11 bases between them. This CDR3 is built from 12 residues. CDR1 SGHNT and CDR2 YYREEE come from the germline V gene (reference sequence).

The gene calls are TRBV27 and TRBJ1-5; D is unclear. The CDR3 runs to 16 residues. Trimming removed 0 bases at V and 0 bases at J, with 9 bases between. The germline CDR1 and CDR2 sequences are MNHEY and SMNVEV (reference sequence). In DNA, the CDR3 is TGTGCCAGCAGTTTATCTCTCAGGACTAGCAATCAGCCCCAGCATTTT. Protein: CASSLSLRTSNQPQHF.